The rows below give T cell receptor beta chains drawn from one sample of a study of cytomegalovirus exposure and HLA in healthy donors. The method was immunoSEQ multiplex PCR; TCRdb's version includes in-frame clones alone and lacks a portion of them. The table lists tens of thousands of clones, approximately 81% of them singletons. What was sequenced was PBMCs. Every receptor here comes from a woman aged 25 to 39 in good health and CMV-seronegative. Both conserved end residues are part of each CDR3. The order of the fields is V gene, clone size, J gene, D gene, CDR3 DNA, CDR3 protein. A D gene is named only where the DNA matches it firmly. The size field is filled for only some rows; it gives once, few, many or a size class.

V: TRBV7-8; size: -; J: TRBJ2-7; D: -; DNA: TGTGCCAGCAGGAGGTCCAGGGGTTCCTACGAGCAGTACTTC; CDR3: CASRRSRGSYEQYF
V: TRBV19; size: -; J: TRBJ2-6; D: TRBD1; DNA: TGTGCCAGTAGCGGGACAGGGGCGCCTGGGGCCAACGTCCTGACTTTC; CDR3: CASSGTGAPGANVLTF
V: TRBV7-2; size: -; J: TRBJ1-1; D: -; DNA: TGTGCCAGCAGCTTAGCGCCGGTCATGAACACTGAAGCTTTCTTT; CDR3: CASSLAPVMNTEAFF
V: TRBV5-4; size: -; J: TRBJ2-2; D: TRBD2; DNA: TGTGCCAGCAGGGACTCGGGGGGGACCACGAACACCGGGGAGCTGTTTTTT; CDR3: CASRDSGGTTNTGELFF
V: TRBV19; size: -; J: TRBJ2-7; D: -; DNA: TGTGCCAGTAGTATACGTCGGGGAGGCGAGCAGTACTTC; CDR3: CASSIRRGGEQYF
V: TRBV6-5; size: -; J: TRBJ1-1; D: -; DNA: TGTGCCAGCAGAGCCACAGGGAGCAGGGCTTTCTTT; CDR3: CASRATGSRAFF
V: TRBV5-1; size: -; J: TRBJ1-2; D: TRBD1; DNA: TGCGCCAGCAGCTCGCCGGGACAGGCGATACCTAACTATGGCTACACCTTC; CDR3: CASSSPGQAIPNYGYTF
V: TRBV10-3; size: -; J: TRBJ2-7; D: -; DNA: TGTGCCATCAGCCAACAGAGTTCCTACGAGCAGTACTTC; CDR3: CAISQQSSYEQYF
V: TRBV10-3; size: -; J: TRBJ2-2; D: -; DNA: TGTGCCATCAGTGAGCGTAACACCGGGGAGCTGTTTTTT; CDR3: CAISERNTGELFF
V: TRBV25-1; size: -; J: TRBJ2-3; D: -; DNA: TGTGCCAGCTCTCAGGGGGGCGGTACGCAGTATTTT; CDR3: CASSQGGGTQYF
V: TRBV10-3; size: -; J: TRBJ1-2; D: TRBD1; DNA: TGTGCCATCAGTGAAGACAGGGCCTATGGCTACACCTTC; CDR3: CAISEDRAYGYTF
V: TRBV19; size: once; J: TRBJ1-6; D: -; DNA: TGTGCCAGTAGTATAACAGGCTCATCATCACCCCTCCACTTT; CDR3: CASSITGSSSPLHF
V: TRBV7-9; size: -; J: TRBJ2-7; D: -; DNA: TGTGCCAGCAGCTTAAAAGGCCCTCCCGGGGGGCCCTACGAGCAGTACTTC; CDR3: CASSLKGPPGGPYEQYF
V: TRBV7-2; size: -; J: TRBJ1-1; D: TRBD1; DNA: TGTGCCAGCAGCCCGGGACAGGGGGCGCGTACTGAAGCTTTCTTT; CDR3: CASSPGQGARTEAFF
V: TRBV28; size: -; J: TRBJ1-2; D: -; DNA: TGTGCCAGCACCGCAGGATGGGGGCCCTATGGCTACACCTTC; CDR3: CASTAGWGPYGYTF
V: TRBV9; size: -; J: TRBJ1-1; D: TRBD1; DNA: TGTGCCAGCAGCGTAGCTACGGACAGGGGATTGAGGACTGAAGCTTTCTTT; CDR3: CASSVATDRGLRTEAFF
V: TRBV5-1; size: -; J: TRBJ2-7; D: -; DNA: TGCGCCAGCAGCTCCGATGGTGGGACTGTTTCCTACGAGCAGTACTTC; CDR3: CASSSDGGTVSYEQYF
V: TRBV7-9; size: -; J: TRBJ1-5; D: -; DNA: TGTGCCAGCAGCCCCGCGGGTATTAGCAATCAGCCCCAGCATTTT; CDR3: CASSPAGISNQPQHF
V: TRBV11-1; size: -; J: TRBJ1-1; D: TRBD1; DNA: TGTGCCAGCAGCTCGGCTCACCGGACAGGGCGGAACACTGAAGCTTTCTTT; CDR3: CASSSAHRTGRNTEAFF
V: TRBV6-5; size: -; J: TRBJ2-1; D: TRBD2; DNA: TGTGCCAGCAGTTACTATAGCGGGGGTCCCTACAATGAGCAGTTCTTC; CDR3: CASSYYSGGPYNEQFF
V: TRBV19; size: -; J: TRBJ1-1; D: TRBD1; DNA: TGTGCCAGTAGTACCGGACAGGGTAGGGTGCGCACTGAAGCTTTCTTT; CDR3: CASSTGQGRVRTEAFF
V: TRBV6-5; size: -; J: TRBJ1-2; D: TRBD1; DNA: TGTGCCAGCAGTTACTTAGGACAGGCAGGAAACTATGGCTACACCTTC; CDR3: CASSYLGQAGNYGYTF
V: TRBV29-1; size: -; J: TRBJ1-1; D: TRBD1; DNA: TGCAGCGCAGAGAACAGGGGCATGAACACTGAAGCTTTCTTT; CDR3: CSAENRGMNTEAFF
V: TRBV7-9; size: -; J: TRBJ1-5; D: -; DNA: TGTGCCAGCAGCTTAGGGGGCAGTAGCAATCAGCCCCAGCATTTT; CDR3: CASSLGGSSNQPQHF
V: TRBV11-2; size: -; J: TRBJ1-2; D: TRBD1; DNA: TGTGCCAGCAGCTTCGAGACAGGGTTATACTATGGCTACACCTTC; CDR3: CASSFETGLYYGYTF
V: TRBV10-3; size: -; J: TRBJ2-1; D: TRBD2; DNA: TGTGCCACCAGAGGAGGCGGGGGAGCCGACTACAATGAGCAGTTCTTC; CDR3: CATRGGGGADYNEQFF
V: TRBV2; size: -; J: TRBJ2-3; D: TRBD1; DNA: TGTGCCAGCAGCAAACAGGGGGCTAGCACAGATACGCAGTATTTT; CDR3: CASSKQGASTDTQYF
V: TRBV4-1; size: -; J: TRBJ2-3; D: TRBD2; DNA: TGCGCCAGCAGCCAGAGCGGGGGCCGAATGGCAAGCCTACACAGATATACGCAGTATTTT; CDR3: CASSQSGGRMASLHRYTQYF
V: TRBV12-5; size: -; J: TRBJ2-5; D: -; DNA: TGTGCTAGTGGTTTGGTAACGGGGGAGACCCAGTACTTC; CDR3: CASGLVTGETQYF
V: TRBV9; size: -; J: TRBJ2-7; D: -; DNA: TGTGCCAGCAGCGTAGGTGGAGTTAGCTACGAGCAGTACTTC; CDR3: CASSVGGVSYEQYF
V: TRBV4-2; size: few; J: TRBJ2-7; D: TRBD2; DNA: TGTGCCAGCAGCAAAGACGGAGGACTAGCGGGGGGGCATAACTACGAGCAGTACTTC; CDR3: CASSKDGGLAGGHNYEQYF
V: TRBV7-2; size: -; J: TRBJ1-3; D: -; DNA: TGTGCCAGCAGCCCCCAGACAGGTTCTGGAAACACCATATATTTT; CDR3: CASSPQTGSGNTIYF
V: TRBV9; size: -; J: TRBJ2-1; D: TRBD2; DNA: TGTGCCAGCAGCGCCCAAGCGGGGGCCTTCTACAATGAGCAGTTCTTC; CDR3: CASSAQAGAFYNEQFF
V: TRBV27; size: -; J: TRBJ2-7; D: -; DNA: TGTGCCAGCAGTTCCCCAGGGGGGCCCTACGAGCAGTACTTC; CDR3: CASSSPGGPYEQYF
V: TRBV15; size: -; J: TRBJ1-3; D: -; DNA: TGTGCCACCAGCAGCATACAGGGTTCTGGAAACACCATATATTTT; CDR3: CATSSIQGSGNTIYF
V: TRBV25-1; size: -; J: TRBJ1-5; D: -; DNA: TGTGCCAGCAGTGAATCTCCCCTACATCAGCCCCAGCATTTT; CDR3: CASSESPLHQPQHF